This T cell receptor beta chain was identified in a study of blood T cell repertoires in COVID-19. Study overall: PBMCs, B-cell-depleted T cells, or T cells were the source of the cDNA or gDNA that made up the material.

Under the authors' procedure: Cell counts per sample came from amplifying reference gene primers. Method: immunoSEQ multiplex PCR; TCRdb's copy keeps in-frame clones and lacks some. The V and J calls and clone size were taken over from that table, and D and trimming were inferred from the DNA. This table has 200,000 to 250,000 clones, almost 85% appearing once. Sample: peripheral blood. The TCR originated in a woman between 45 and 65 years old with active or convalescent COVID-19.

CDR3: CASTSAQGFRETQYF. The CDR3 nucleotides read TGTGCCAGCACCTCGGCGCAGGGGTTTAGGGAGACCCAGTACTTC. The chain carries TRBV28 and TRBJ2-5, with D tentatively TRBD1 (6 bases). This CDR3 has 15 amino acids. Trimming stripped 7 bases from V and 5 bases from J, with 20 bases between. Germline V CDR1 and CDR2: MDHEN, SYDVKM.